These 14 T cell receptor beta chains were sequenced from one sample in a study of T cells after somatic rescue of genetic block. TCRdb's table, derived via immunoSEQ multiplex PCR, lists solely in-frame clones and lacks some. Counted here are around 64,000 clones, approximately 90% occurring once; the ten biggest clones make up around 3%. Sequences were obtained from peripheral blood mononuclear cells (PBMCs). These receptors were collected from a man aged 40-49 years.

V and J are TRBV19 and TRBJ2-7; TRBD1 aligns across 9 bases. The CDR3 has 15 amino acids. Trimming cost V 3 bases and J 3 bases; bases outside gene matches: 6. CDR1 LNHDA and CDR2 SQIVND come from the germline V gene (reference sequence). CDR3 DNA sequence: TGTGCCAGTAGTATGACCGGGACAGGGAACTACGAGCAGTACTTC. It translates to CASSMTGTGNYEQYF.

CDR3 DNA sequence: TGTGCCAGCAGCTTAGGGCAGGGGACAGATACGCAGTATTTT. It specifies CASSLGQGTDTQYF. The chain is built from TRBV11-2 and TRBJ2-3, with a weak D call TRBD1 (6 bases). The CDR3 length is 14 residues. The germline gives CDR1 SGHAT, CDR2 FQNNGV. The ends were cut back, 1 base at V and 3 bases at J, with 8 bases in the middle. The full variable domain, its missing parts supplied by reference TRBV11-2 and TRBJ2-3, is EAGVAQSPRYKIIEKRQSVAFWCNPISGHATLYWYQQILGQGPKLLIQFQNNGVVDDSQLPKDRFSAERLKGVDSTLKIQPAKLEDSAVYLCASSLGQGTDTQYFGPGTRLTVL.

The V gene is TRBV4-1, the J gene TRBJ1-1; D remains ambiguous. The CDR3 has 17 amino acids. Trimming shortened V by 0 bases and J by 1 base, and 15 bases separated the two germline ends. Germline CDR1 and CDR2: MGHRA and YSYEKL. The CDR3 nucleotides are TGCGCCAGCAGCCAAGATCCGGCAGAGGAACAGAACACTGAAGCTTTCTTT. It codes for CASSQDPAEEQNTEAFF.

This chain links TRBV28 with TRBJ1-4; D possibly corresponds to TRBD1 (6 bases). CDR1 is MDHEN, CDR2 SYDVKM, per germline. This CDR3 comprises 15 residues. Trimming left V 6 bases short and J 3 bases short, with 14 bases between. This CDR3 reads CASRGWDTSNEKLFF. The CDR3 bases are TGTGCCAGCAGGGGTTGGGACACCTCTAATGAAAAACTGTTTTTT.

This clone was seen a single time. The chain joins TRBV27 to TRBJ2-7, with 8 nucleotides matching TRBD2. After removal of 2 bases from V and 6 bases from J, the junction contained 6 bases not matched to a gene. Germline CDR1 is MNHEY and CDR2 is SMNVEV (reference sequence). The CDR3 length is 14 residues. The CDR3 DNA reads as TGTGCCAGCAGTTTAATTAGCGGGATTGCCGAGCAGTACTTC. This gives the protein CASSLISGIAEQYF.

The gene calls are TRBV27 and TRBJ2-7; 11 bases map to TRBD1. CDR3 size: 15 residues. The germline gives CDR1 MNHEY, CDR2 SMNVEV (reference sequence). J gave up 3 bases and V 4 bases, and 5 bases lay outside the gene matches. This chain's CDR3 is CASSSSGTGGYEQYF. The CDR3 nucleotides read TGTGCCAGCAGTTCCTCTGGGACAGGGGGCTACGAGCAGTACTTC.

This rearrangement joins TRBV30 to TRBJ2-7; the match to TRBD1 covers 7 bases. Trimming at V came to 1 base and at J to 5 bases, leaving 14 bases not matched to a gene. Germline loops: CDR1 GTSNPN, CDR2 SVGIG (reference sequence). The CDR3 covers 16 residues. The CDR3 here is CAWSGPRTGLFNEQYF. The CDR3 nucleotides are TGTGCCTGGAGTGGCCCGCGGACAGGTCTGTTCAACGAGCAGTACTTC.

The chain joins TRBV7-8 to TRBJ1-6, with D unclear. V was trimmed by 3 bases and J by 13 bases, leaving 13 bases between them. CDR3 length equals 13 residues. Germline CDR1 reads SGHVS; CDR2 reads FQNEAQ. CDR3: CASSFSGDGPLHF. The CDR3 DNA sequence: TGTGCCAGCAGCTTCAGCGGAGATGGGCCCCTCCACTTT.

The chain couples TRBV6-5 to TRBJ2-5; 7 bases agree with TRBD1. This CDR3 has 15 amino acids. Trimming removed 8 bases from V and 5 bases from J; junction bases left unmatched: 14. The germline CDR1 and CDR2 sequences are MNHEY and SVGAGI. CDR3 DNA: TGTGCCAGCTGCAGGAGGCGGCAGGGGGTGGAGACCCAGTACTTC. This codes for CASCRRRQGVETQYF.

This clone has only one observation. The J gene is TRBJ2-5, the V gene TRBV2, with D maybe TRBD1 (6 bases). Germline V CDR1 and CDR2: SNHLY, FYNNEI. V shed 10 bases and J shed 1 base, with 13 bases lying between them. CDR3 length: 13 residues. The CDR3 region is CATQWGLQETQYF. The CDR3 DNA reads as TGTGCCACGCAGTGGGGGCTCCAAGAGACCCAGTACTTC.

This clone was detected only once. The chain joins TRBV7-2 to TRBJ2-7, with 7 bases aligning to TRBD2. J gave up 3 bases and V 5 bases, and 13 bases lay outside the gene matches. This CDR3 has 16 residues. The V gene's germline CDR1 is SGHTA and CDR2 FQGNSA. In DNA form, the CDR3 reads TGTGCCAGCAGCCCAATGTGGAGTAGCGGGCTCTACGAGCAGTACTTC. Encoded protein: CASSPMWSSGLYEQYF.

This sequence joins TRBV2 and TRBJ1-1; no definite D call. Trimming pared 0 bases from V and 5 bases from J, leaving 7 bases between. This CDR3 has 13 amino acids. Germline V gene data show CDR1 as SNHLY and CDR2 as FYNNEI. Here the CDR3 DNA reads TGTGCCAGCAGTGAAGCGCTCGGTACTGAAGCTTTCTTT. Translated, it gives CASSEALGTEAFF.

This chain links TRBV27 with TRBJ1-4; no definite D call. V lost 2 bases and J lost 9, with 16 bases in between. Germline-derived CDR1 and CDR2 are MNHEY and SMNVEV (reference sequence). The CDR3 consists of 15 residues. The CDR3 sequence is CASSLEVGGSKKLFF. CDR3 nucleotide sequence: TGTGCCAGCAGTTTAGAAGTGGGAGGAAGTAAAAAACTGTTTTTT.

J is TRBJ2-3 and V is TRBV4-2; 11 bases are a match to TRBD2. The V and J ends lost 4 bases and 4 bases, in that order; junction bases with no gene match: 10. This CDR3 is built from 17 residues. The germline CDR1 and CDR2 sequences are LGHNA and YNFKEQ. For the CDR3, the DNA is TGTGCCAGCAGCCGAGGACTAGCGGGCGTAGTGGCAGATACGCAGTATTTT. It specifies CASSRGLAGVVADTQYF.